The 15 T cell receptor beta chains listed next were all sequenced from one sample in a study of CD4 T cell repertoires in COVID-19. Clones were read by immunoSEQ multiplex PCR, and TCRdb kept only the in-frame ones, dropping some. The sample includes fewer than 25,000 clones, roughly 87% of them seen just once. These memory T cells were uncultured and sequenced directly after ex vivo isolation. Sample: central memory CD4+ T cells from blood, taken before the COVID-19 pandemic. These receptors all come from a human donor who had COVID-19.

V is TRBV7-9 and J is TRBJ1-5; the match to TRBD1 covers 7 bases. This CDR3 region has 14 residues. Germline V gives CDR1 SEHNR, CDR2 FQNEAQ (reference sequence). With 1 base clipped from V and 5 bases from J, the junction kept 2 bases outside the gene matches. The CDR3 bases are TGTGCCAGCAGCTTAGACAGGGGCTATCAGCCCCAGCATTTT. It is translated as CASSLDRGYQPQHF. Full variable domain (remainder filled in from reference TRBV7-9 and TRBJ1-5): DTGVSQNPRHKITKRGQNVTFRCDPISEHNRLYWYRQTLGQGPEFLTYFQNEAQLEKSRLLSDRFSAERPKGSFSTLEIQRTEQGDSAMYLCASSLDRGYQPQHFGDGTRLSIL.

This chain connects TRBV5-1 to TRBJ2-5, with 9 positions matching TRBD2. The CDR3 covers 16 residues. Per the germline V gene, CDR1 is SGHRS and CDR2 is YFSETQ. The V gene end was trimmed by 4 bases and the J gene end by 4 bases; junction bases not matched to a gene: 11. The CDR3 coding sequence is TGCGCCAGCAGCCTAATCAGCGGGGGGCCAGGAGAGACCCAGTACTTC. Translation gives CASSLISGGPGETQYF.

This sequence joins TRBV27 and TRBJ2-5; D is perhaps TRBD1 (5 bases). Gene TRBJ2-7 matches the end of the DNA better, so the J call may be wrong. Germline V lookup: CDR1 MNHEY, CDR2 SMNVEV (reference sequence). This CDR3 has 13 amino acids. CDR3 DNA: TGTGCCAGCTCCCAGGGCAGCCGCCACGAGCAGTACTTC. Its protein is CASSQGSRHEQYF.

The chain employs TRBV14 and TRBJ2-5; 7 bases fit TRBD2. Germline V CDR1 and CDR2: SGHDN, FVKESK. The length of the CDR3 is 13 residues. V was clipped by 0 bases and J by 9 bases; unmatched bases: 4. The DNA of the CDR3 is TGTGCCAGCAGCCAAGACGGGGGGTCTGCCCAGTACTTC. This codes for CASSQDGGSAQYF. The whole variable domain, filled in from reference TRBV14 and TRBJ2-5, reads EAGVTQFPSHSVIEKGQTVTLRCDPISGHDNLYWYRRVMGKEIKFLLHFVKESKQDESGMPNNRFLAERTGGTYSTLKVQPAELEDSGVYFCASSQDGGSAQYFGPGTRLLVL.

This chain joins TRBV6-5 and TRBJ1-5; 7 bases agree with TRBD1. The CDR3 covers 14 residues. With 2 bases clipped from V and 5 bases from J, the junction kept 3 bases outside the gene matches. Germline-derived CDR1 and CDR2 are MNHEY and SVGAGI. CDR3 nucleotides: TGTGCCAGCAGTTACGCCAGGGGGGATCAGCCCCAGCATTTT. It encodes CASSYARGDQPQHF.

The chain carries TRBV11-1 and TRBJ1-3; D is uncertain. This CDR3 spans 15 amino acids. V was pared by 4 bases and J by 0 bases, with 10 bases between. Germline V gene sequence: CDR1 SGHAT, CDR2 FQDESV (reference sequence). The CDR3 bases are TGTGCCAGCAGCTCGGAGTTTAACTCTGGAAACACCATATATTTT. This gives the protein CASSSEFNSGNTIYF. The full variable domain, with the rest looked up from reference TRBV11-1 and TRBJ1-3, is EAEVAQSPRYKITEKSQAVAFWCDPISGHATLYWYRQILGQGPELLVQFQDESVVDDSQLPKDRFSAERLKGVDSTLKIQPAELGDSAMYLCASSSEFNSGNTIYFGEGSWLTVV.

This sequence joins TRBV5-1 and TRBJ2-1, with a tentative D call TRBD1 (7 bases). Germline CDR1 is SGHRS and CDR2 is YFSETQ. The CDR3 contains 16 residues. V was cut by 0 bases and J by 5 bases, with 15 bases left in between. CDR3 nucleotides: TGCGCCAGCAGCTTGGATGCAGGGGGAGGTAACAATGAGCAGTTCTTC. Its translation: CASSLDAGGGNNEQFF. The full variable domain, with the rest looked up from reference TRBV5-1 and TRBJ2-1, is KAGVTQTPRYLIKTRGQQVTLSCSPISGHRSVSWYQQTPGQGLQFLFEYFSETQRNKGNFPGRFSGRQFSNSRSEMNVSTLELGDSALYLCASSLDAGGGNNEQFFGPGTRLTVL.

In nucleotides, the CDR3 is TGTGCCAGTTCCCCTCGGACTAGCGGGGGGGCCGAGCAGTACTTC. Amino acids: CASSPRTSGGAEQYF. V usage is TRBV2 and J usage is TRBJ2-7; 15 bases map to TRBD2. Germline lookup yields CDR1 SNHLY and CDR2 FYNNEI. The CDR3 loop spans 15 amino acids. V was clipped by 9 bases and J by 6 bases; unmatched bases: 9.

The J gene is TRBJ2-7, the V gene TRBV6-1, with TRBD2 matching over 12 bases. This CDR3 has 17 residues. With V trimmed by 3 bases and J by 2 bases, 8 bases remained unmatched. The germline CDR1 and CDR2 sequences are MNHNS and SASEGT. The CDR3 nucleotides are TGTGCCAGCAGTGAGACTAGCGGGAGACTAATTCCCTACGAGCAGTACTTC. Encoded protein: CASSETSGRLIPYEQYF.

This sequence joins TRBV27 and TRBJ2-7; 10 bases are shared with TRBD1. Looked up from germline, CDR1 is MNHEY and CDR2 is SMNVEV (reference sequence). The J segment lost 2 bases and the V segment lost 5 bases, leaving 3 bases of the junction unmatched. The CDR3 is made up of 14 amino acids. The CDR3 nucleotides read TGTGCCAGCAGTCCTGACAGGGGGCCCTACGAGCAGTACTTC. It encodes CASSPDRGPYEQYF.

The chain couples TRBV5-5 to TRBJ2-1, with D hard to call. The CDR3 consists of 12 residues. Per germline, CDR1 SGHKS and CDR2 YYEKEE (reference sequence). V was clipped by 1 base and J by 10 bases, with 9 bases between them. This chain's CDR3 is CASSLRLREQFF. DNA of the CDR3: TGTGCCAGCAGCTTGAGGTTGCGGGAGCAGTTCTTC.

CDR3 loop: CASLRTANMNTEAFF. The CDR3 DNA is TGTGCCAGCCTTCGGACAGCTAACATGAACACTGAAGCTTTCTTT. This chain connects TRBV6-5 to TRBJ1-1, with a weak D call TRBD1 (6 bases). Germline lookup yields CDR1 MNHEY and CDR2 SVGAGI. V lost 8 bases and J 0 bases, leaving 16 bases between the germline ends. The CDR3 contains 15 residues.

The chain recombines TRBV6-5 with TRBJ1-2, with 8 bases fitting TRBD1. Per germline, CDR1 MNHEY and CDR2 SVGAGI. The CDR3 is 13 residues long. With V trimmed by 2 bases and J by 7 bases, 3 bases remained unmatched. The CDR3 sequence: CASSYPQGAGYTF. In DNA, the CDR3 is TGTGCCAGCAGTTACCCCCAGGGGGCTGGCTACACCTTC.

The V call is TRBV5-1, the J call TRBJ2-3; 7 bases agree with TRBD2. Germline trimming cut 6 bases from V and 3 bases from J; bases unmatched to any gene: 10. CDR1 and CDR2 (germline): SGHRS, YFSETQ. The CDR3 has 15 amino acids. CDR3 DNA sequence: TGCGCCAGCAAGTCGGCGGGAGCGATTACAGATACGCAGTATTTT. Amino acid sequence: CASKSAGAITDTQYF. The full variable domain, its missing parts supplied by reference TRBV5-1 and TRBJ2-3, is KAGVTQTPRYLIKTRGQQVTLSCSPISGHRSVSWYQQTPGQGLQFLFEYFSETQRNKGNFPGRFSGRQFSNSRSEMNVSTLELGDSALYLCASKSAGAITDTQYFGPGTRLTVL.

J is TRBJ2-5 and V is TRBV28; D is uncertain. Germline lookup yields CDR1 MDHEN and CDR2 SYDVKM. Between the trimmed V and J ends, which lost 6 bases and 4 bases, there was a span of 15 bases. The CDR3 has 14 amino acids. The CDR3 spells CASRKLLPGETQYF. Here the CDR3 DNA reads TGTGCCAGCAGGAAGTTACTCCCGGGAGAGACCCAGTACTTC.